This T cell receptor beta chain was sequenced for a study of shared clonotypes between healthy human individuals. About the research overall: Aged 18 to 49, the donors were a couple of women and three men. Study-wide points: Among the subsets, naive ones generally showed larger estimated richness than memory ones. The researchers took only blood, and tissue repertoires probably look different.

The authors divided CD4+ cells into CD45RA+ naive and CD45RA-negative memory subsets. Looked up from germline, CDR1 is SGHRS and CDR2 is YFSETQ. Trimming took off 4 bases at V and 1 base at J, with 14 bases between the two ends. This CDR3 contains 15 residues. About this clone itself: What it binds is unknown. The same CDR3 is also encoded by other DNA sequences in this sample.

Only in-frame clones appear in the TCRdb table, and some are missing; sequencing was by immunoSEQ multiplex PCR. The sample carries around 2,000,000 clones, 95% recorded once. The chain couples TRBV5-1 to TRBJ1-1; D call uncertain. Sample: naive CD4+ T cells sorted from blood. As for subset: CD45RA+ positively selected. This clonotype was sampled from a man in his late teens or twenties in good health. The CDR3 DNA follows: TGCGCCAGCAGCCCCCTGGGAGGAGAGAACACTGAAGCTTTCTTT. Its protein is CASSPLGGENTEAFF.